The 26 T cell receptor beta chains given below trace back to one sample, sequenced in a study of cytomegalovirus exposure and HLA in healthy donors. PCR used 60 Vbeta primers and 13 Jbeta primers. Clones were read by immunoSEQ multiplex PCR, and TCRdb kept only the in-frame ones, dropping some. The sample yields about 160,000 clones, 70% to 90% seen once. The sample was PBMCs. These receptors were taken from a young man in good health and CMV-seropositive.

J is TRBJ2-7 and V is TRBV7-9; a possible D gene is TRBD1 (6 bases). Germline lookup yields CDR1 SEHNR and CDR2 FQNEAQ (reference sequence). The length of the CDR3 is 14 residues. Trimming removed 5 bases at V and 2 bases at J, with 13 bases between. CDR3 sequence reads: CASSHGQKAYEQYF. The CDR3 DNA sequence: TGTGCCAGCAGCCACGGACAGAAAGCCTACGAGCAGTACTTC.

CDR3 in amino acids: CASSPGESYNSPLHF. In DNA, the CDR3 is TGTGCCAGCTCACCTGGGGAGTCCTATAATTCACCCCTCCACTTT. This sequence joins TRBV18 and TRBJ1-6; unclear D gene. The CDR3 covers 15 residues. Germline CDR1 is KGHSH and CDR2 is LQKENI. V gave up 3 bases and J gave up 1 base, with 7 bases separating them. Based on the CDR3 plus reference TRBV18 and TRBJ1-6, the full variable domain is NAGVMQNPRHLVRRRGQEARLRCSPMKGHSHVYWYRQLPEEGLKFMVYLQKENIIDESGMPKERFSAEFPKEGPSILRIQQVVRGDSAAYFCASSPGESYNSPLHFGNGTRLTVT.

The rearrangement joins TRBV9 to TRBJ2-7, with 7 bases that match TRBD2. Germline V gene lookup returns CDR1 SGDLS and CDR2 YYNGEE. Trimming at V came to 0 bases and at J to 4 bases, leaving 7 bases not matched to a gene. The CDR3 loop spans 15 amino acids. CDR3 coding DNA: TGTGCCAGCAGCGTAGGAGCGGGGAAACCATACGAGCAGTACTTC. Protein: CASSVGAGKPYEQYF.

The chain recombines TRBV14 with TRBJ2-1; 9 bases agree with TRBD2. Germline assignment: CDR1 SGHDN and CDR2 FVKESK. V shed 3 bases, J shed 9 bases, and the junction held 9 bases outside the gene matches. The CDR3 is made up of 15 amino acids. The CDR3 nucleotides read TGTGCCAGCAGCCAGGGCGGGGGGGCCGCCATTGAGCAGTTCTTC. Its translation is CASSQGGGAAIEQFF.

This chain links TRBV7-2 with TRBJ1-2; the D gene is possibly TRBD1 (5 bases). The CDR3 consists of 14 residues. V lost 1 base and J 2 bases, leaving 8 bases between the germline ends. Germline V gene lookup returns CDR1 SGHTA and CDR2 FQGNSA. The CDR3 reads CASSLGQINYGYTF. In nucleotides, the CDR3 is TGTGCCAGCAGCTTAGGACAGATAAACTATGGCTACACCTTC.

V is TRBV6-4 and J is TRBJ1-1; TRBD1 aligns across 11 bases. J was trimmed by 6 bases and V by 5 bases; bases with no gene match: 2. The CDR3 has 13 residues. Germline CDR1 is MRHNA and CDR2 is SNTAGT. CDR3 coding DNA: TGTGCCAGCAGTCGGGACAGGGGGTCTGAAGCTTTCTTT. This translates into CASSRDRGSEAFF.

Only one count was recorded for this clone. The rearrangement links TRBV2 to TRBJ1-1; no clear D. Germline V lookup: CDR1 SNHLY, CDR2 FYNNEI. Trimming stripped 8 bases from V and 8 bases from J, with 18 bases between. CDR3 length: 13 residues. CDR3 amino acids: CASSVEREAEAFF. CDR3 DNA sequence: TGTGCCAGCTCGGTCGAGCGGGAGGCCGAAGCTTTCTTT.

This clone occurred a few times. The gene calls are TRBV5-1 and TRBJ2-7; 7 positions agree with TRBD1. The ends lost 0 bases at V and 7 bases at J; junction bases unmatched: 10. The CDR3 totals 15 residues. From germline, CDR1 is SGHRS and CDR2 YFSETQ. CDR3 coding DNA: TGCGCCAGCAGCTTGGCTCTGACAGGGTCGGGGGAGCAGTACTTC. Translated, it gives CASSLALTGSGEQYF. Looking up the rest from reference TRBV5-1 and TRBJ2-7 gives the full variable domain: KAGVTQTPRYLIKTRGQQVTLSCSPISGHRSVSWYQQTPGQGLQFLFEYFSETQRNKGNFPGRFSGRQFSNSRSEMNVSTLELGDSALYLCASSLALTGSGEQYFGPGTRLTVT.

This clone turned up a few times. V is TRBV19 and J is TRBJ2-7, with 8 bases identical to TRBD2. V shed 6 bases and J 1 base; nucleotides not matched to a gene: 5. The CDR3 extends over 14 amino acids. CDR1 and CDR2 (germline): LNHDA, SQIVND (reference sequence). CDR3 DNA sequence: TGTGCCAGTAGCCCGGCGGGGGGTTCCTACGAGCAGTACTTC. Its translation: CASSPAGGSYEQYF.

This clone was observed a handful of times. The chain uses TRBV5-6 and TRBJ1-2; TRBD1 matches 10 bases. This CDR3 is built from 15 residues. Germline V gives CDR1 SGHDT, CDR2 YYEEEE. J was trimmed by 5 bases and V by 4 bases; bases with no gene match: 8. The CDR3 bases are TGTGCCAGCAGCCTTGGGGACAGGGGCGCGTATGGCTACACCTTC. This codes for CASSLGDRGAYGYTF.

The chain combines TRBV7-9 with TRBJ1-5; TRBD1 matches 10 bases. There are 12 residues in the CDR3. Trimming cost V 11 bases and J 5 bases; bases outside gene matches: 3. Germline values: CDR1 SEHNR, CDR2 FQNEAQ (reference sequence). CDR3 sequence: CAGGTGDQPQHF. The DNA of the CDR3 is TGTGCCGGCGGGACAGGGGATCAGCCCCAGCATTTT.

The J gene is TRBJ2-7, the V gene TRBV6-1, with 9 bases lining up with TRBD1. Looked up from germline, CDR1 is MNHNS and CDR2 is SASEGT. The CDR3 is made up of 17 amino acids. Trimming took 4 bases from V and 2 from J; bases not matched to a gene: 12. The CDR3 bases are TGTGCCAGCAGTGTTTCTGCCCCGGGGACAGGGACCTACGAGCAGTACTTC. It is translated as CASSVSAPGTGTYEQYF.

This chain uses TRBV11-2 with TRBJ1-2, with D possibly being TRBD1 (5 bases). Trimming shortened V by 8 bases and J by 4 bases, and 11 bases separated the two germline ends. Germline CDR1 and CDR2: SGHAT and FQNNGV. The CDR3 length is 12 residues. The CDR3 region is CASRRGSYGYTF. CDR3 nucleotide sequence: TGTGCCAGCCGGCGGGGGTCCTATGGCTACACCTTC. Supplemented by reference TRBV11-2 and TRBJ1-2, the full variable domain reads EAGVAQSPRYKIIEKRQSVAFWCNPISGHATLYWYQQILGQGPKLLIQFQNNGVVDDSQLPKDRFSAERLKGVDSTLKIQPAKLEDSAVYLCASRRGSYGYTFGSGTRLTVV.

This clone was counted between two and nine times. This CDR3 is CASSLGQPRSLNSPLHF. DNA for the CDR3: TGTGCCAGCAGCTTAGGACAACCTCGCTCCTTGAATTCACCCCTCCACTTT. The V gene is TRBV9, the J gene TRBJ1-6; a weak D match, TRBD1 (5 bases). The germline V and J ends were trimmed by 4 bases and 7 bases, with 21 bases remaining between them. From germline, CDR1 is SGDLS and CDR2 YYNGEE. There are 17 residues in the CDR3.

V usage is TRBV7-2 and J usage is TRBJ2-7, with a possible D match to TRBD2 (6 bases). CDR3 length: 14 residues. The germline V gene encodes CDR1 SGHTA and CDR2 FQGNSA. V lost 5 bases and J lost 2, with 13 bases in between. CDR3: CASSARAGPYEQYF. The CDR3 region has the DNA TGTGCCAGCAGCGCAAGGGCGGGGCCCTACGAGCAGTACTTC.

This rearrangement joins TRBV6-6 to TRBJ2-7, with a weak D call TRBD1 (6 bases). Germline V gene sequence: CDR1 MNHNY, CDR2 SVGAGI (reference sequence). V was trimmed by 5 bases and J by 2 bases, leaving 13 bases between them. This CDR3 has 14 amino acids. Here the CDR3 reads CASSQPQGTYEQYF. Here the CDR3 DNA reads TGTGCCAGCAGTCAACCACAGGGTACCTACGAGCAGTACTTC.

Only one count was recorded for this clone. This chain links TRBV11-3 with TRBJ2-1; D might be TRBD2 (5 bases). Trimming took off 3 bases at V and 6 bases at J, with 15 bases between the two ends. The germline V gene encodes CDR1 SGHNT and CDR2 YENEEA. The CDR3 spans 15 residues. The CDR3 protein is CASSFRGQRGNEQFF. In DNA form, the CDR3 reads TGTGCCAGCAGCTTTAGAGGGCAGCGCGGCAATGAGCAGTTCTTC.

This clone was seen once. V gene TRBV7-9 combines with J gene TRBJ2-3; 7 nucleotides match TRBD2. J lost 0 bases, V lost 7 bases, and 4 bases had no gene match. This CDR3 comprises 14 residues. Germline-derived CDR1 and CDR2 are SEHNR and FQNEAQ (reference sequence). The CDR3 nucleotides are TGTGCCAGCAATTGGGGGGGAAGCACAGATACGCAGTATTTT. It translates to CASNWGGSTDTQYF.

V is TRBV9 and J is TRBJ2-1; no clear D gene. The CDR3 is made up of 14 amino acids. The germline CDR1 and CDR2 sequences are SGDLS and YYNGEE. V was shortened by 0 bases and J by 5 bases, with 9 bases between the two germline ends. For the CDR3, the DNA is TGTGCCAGCAGCGTAGCTGGGCAGGACAATGAGCAGTTCTTC. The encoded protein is CASSVAGQDNEQFF. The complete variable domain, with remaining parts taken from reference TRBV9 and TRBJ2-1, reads DSGVTQTPKHLITATGQRVTLRCSPRSGDLSVYWYQQSLDQGLQFLIQYYNGEERAKGNILERFSAQQFPDLHSELNLSSLELGDSALYFCASSVAGQDNEQFFGPGTRLTVL.

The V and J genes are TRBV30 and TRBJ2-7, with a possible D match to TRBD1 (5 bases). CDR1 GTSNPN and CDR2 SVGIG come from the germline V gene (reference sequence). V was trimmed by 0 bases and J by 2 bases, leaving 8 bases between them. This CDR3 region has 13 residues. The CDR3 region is CAWSVGAPYEQYF. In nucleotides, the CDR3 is TGTGCCTGGAGTGTAGGGGCTCCCTACGAGCAGTACTTC.

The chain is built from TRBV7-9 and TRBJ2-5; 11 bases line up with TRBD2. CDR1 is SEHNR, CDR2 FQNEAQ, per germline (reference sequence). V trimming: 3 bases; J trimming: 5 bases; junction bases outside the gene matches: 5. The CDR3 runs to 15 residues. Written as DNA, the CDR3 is TGTGCCAGCAGCTTGACTAGCGGGGAAAAGGAGACCCAGTACTTC. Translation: CASSLTSGEKETQYF. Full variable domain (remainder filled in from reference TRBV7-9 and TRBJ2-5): DTGVSQNPRHKITKRGQNVTFRCDPISEHNRLYWYRQTLGQGPEFLTYFQNEAQLEKSRLLSDRFSAERPKGSFSTLEIQRTEQGDSAMYLCASSLTSGEKETQYFGPGTRLLVL.

The CDR3 DNA reads as TGTGCCAGCAGCTTGGGAGGGACAGGGTATAATTCACCCCTCCACTTT. Its protein product is CASSLGGTGYNSPLHF. This chain uses TRBV5-6 with TRBJ1-6; TRBD1 agrees at 9 bases. Unmatched junction bases numbered 2, after V lost 0 bases and J lost 4 bases. CDR1 and CDR2 from the germline V gene are SGHDT and YYEEEE. This CDR3 comprises 16 residues.

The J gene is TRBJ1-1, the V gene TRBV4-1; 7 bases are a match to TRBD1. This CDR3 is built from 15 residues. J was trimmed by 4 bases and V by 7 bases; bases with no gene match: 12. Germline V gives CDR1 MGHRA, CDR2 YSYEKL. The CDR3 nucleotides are TGCGCCAGCACCCCCCATGGGGACAGAGGCACTGAAGCTTTCTTT. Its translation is CASTPHGDRGTEAFF.

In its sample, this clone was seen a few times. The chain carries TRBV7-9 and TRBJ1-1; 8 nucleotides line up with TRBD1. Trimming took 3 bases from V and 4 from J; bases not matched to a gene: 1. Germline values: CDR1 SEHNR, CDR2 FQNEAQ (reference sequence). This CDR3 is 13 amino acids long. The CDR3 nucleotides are TGTGCCAGCAGCTTTGGACAGGGCACTGAAGCTTTCTTT. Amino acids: CASSFGQGTEAFF.

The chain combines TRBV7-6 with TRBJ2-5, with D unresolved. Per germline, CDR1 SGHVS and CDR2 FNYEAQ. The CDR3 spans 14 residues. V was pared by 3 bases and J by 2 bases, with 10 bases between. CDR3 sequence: CASSLFRSQETQYF. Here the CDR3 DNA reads TGTGCCAGCAGCTTGTTCAGGTCTCAAGAGACCCAGTACTTC. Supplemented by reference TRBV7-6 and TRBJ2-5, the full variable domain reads GAGVSQSPRYKVTKRGQDVALRCDPISGHVSLYWYRQALGQGPEFLTYFNYEAQQDKSGLPNDRFSAERPEGSISTLTIQRTEQRDSAMYRCASSLFRSQETQYFGPGTRLLVL.

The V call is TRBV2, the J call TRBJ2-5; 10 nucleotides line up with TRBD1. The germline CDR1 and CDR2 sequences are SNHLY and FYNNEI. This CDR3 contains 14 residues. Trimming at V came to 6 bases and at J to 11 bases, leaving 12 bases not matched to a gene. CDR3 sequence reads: CASRRGTGDGEQYF. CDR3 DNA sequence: TGTGCCAGCAGAAGGGGGACAGGGGATGGAGAGCAGTACTTC.